Listed here are 11 T cell receptor beta chains from one sample, sequenced in a study of Ad26.COV2.S vaccination and SARS-CoV-2 variants. The method was immunoSEQ multiplex PCR; TCRdb's version includes in-frame clones alone and lacks a portion of them. The sample lists about 350,000 clones, more than 75% seen once, with about 3.5% in the top ten. As to treatment: roughly 19 received Ad26.COV2.S at low or high dose, single or two shots; roughly 5 received placebo; per-sample allocation not given. Collection of samples fell on day 63 after the first vaccine or placebo injection. This material consisted of peripheral blood, taken in a trial of Ad26.COV2.S vaccine versus placebo. Receptor source: a person aged 18-65 years who received the Ad26.COV2.S COVID-19 vaccine or a placebo.

The chain employs TRBV2 and TRBJ2-7; no clear D gene. The CDR3 consists of 13 residues. The V end lost 5 bases, the J end lost 5 bases, and 13 bases lay between the germline ends. CDR1 and CDR2 (germline): SNHLY, FYNNEI. The CDR3 nucleotides read TGTGCCAGCAGTACTTATAGGTTCGACGAGCAGTACTTC. This encodes CASSTYRFDEQYF.

This clone was counted between two and nine times. V is TRBV6-4 and J is TRBJ1-5, with a tentative D call TRBD1 (5 bases). Per the germline V gene, CDR1 is MRHNA and CDR2 is SNTAGT. V was trimmed by 3 bases and J by 7 bases, leaving 10 bases between them. The CDR3 covers 13 residues. The CDR3 here is CASSEGPNQPQHF. The CDR3 DNA is TGTGCCAGCAGTGAGGGACCAAACCAGCCCCAGCATTTT.

The chain links TRBV27 to TRBJ1-2, with 7 nucleotides matching TRBD1. The CDR3 is 14 amino acids. Germline CDR1 is MNHEY and CDR2 is SMNVEV (reference sequence). V was pared by 6 bases and J by 4 bases, with 8 bases of the junction left unmatched. The CDR3 spells CASRPGGSSYGYTF. The CDR3 nucleotides read TGTGCCAGCAGGCCAGGGGGTAGTAGCTATGGCTACACCTTC.

The chain links TRBV9 to TRBJ1-5, with 9 nucleotides matching TRBD1. Germline trimming cut 3 bases from V and 2 bases from J; bases unmatched to any gene: 18. The CDR3 contains 20 residues. The germline gives CDR1 SGDLS, CDR2 YYNGEE. This CDR3 reads CASSASIFPGQGKGNQPQHF. The CDR3, as DNA: TGTGCCAGCAGCGCTTCTATCTTCCCGGGACAGGGTAAGGGCAATCAGCCCCAGCATTTT. The full variable domain, with the rest looked up from reference TRBV9 and TRBJ1-5, is DSGVTQTPKHLITATGQRVTLRCSPRSGDLSVYWYQQSLDQGLQFLIQYYNGEERAKGNILERFSAQQFPDLHSELNLSSLELGDSALYFCASSASIFPGQGKGNQPQHFGDGTRLSIL.

The table lists this clone with a count of one. Other DNA sequences in the sample encode the same CDR3. This sequence joins TRBV3-1 (or the pseudogene TRBV3-2) and TRBJ2-7; no definite D call. Trimming left V 4 bases short and J 1 base short, with 2 bases between. Germline values: CDR1 LGHDT, CDR2 YNNKEL (reference sequence). The CDR3 is 11 residues long. CDR3 DNA sequence: TGTGCCAGCAGCCTTTCCTACGAGCAGTACTTC. As protein: CASSLSYEQYF.

The chain couples TRBV28 to TRBJ1-4, with a possible D match to TRBD1 (5 bases). There are 14 residues in the CDR3. Looked up from germline, CDR1 is MDHEN and CDR2 is SYDVKM. V gave up 2 bases and J gave up 4 bases, with 8 bases separating them. The CDR3 spells CASSLPGRNEKLFF. DNA of the CDR3: TGTGCCAGCAGTTTACCAGGGCGTAATGAAAAACTGTTTTTT.

This chain joins TRBV16 and TRBJ2-7; 7 bases align to TRBD1. The ends lost 0 bases at V and 2 bases at J; junction bases unmatched: 1. CDR1 KGHSY and CDR2 FQNENV come from the germline V gene. The CDR3 length is 14 residues. CDR3 sequence: CASSQSGTAYEQYF. In DNA form, the CDR3 reads TGTGCCAGCAGCCAATCCGGGACAGCCTACGAGCAGTACTTC.

The V and J genes are TRBV6-2 or TRBV6-3 and TRBJ2-1, with 9 positions matching TRBD1. Germline V CDR1 and CDR2: MNHEY, SVGEGT. Losses at the gene ends were 4 bases for V and 9 bases for J; bases not matched to a gene: 4. The CDR3 length is 13 residues. This CDR3 reads CASSFRGQGEQFF. For the CDR3, the DNA is TGTGCCAGCAGTTTCCGGGGACAGGGTGAGCAGTTCTTC.

The genes are TRBV6-5 and TRBJ2-7; weak D call: TRBD1 (6 bases). The CDR3 has 15 residues. Germline lookup yields CDR1 MNHEY and CDR2 SVGAGI. Trimming removed 4 bases from V and 3 bases from J, with 16 bases in between. The DNA of the CDR3 is TGTGCCAGCAGTTCCCCAGCGGACAGATACTACGAGCAGTACTTC. The encoded protein is CASSSPADRYYEQYF.

The rearrangement uses TRBV7-8 and TRBJ2-7, with 10 bases fitting TRBD2. Germline V gene lookup returns CDR1 SGHVS and CDR2 FQNEAQ. CDR3 length equals 16 residues. V lost 1 base to trimming and J lost 7 bases; unmatched junction nucleotides: 10. CDR3 in DNA: TGTGCCAGCAGCTTAGTGGGTTCTAGCGGGGGCTGGGAGCAGTACTTC. Its translation is CASSLVGSSGGWEQYF.

The genes are TRBV13 and TRBJ1-4, with TRBD1 as a possible D gene (5 bases). CDR3 size: 13 residues. CDR1 PRHDT and CDR2 FYEKMQ come from the germline V gene (reference sequence). V lost 6 bases and J lost 3, with 8 bases in between. CDR3 sequence: CASSFRANEKLFF. As DNA, the CDR3 is TGTGCCAGCAGTTTCAGGGCTAATGAAAAACTGTTTTTT. The complete variable domain, with remaining parts taken from reference TRBV13 and TRBJ1-4, reads AAGVIQSPRHLIKEKRETATLKCYPIPRHDTVYWYQQGPGQDPQFLISFYEKMQSDKGSIPDRFSAQQFSDYHSELNMSSLELGDSALYFCASSFRANEKLFFGSGTQLSVL.